A selection of T cell receptor beta chains follows, all from one sample in a study of blood T cell repertoires in COVID-19. The assay was immunoSEQ multiplex PCR, and TCRdb's table has in-frame clones only and misses some. The sample consists of about 280,000 clones, about 82% of them appearing once. The sample comprised peripheral blood. The receptors shown here come from a man aged 50 or older with active or convalescent COVID-19. Each CDR3 is given with its conserved first and last residue. Fields, in order: D gene, V gene, J gene, clone size, CDR3 protein, CDR3 DNA. A D gene is named only where the DNA matches it firmly. The listing skips clone size in some rows; elsewhere it reads once, few, many or a size class.

d_gene: TRBD1
v_gene: TRBV6-5
j_gene: TRBJ1-2
abundance: .
CDR3aa: CASSYTDRGGYTF
CDR3nt: TGTGCCAGCAGTTACACTGACAGGGGTGGCTACACCTTC

d_gene: TRBD2
v_gene: TRBV7-9
j_gene: TRBJ2-3
abundance: few
CDR3aa: CASTGLPLAGGPLPDTQYF
CDR3nt: TGTGCCAGCACCGGACTACCACTAGCGGGAGGGCCATTGCCAGATACGCAGTATTTT

d_gene: TRBD1
v_gene: TRBV30
j_gene: TRBJ2-7
abundance: .
CDR3aa: CAWNRGDTQQYF
CDR3nt: TGTGCCTGGAACAGGGGCGATACCCAGCAGTACTTC

d_gene: TRBD1
v_gene: TRBV6-2/TRBV6-3
j_gene: TRBJ2-3
abundance: .
CDR3aa: CASSQGETQYF
CDR3nt: TGTGCCAGCAGTCAGGGGGAAACGCAGTATTTT

d_gene: TRBD1
v_gene: TRBV28
j_gene: TRBJ1-2
abundance: .
CDR3aa: CASSFFRDRESGYTF
CDR3nt: TGTGCCAGCAGTTTTTTCCGGGACAGGGAATCTGGCTACACCTTC

d_gene: .
v_gene: TRBV9
j_gene: TRBJ2-7
abundance: .
CDR3aa: CASSVGYQSSYEQYF
CDR3nt: TGTGCCAGCAGCGTAGGCTACCAAAGCTCCTACGAGCAGTACTTC

d_gene: TRBD1
v_gene: TRBV30
j_gene: TRBJ1-3
abundance: .
CDR3aa: CAWSASPGGAGGNTIYF
CDR3nt: TGTGCCTGGAGTGCCTCTCCAGGGGGCGCGGGAGGAAACACCATATATTTT

d_gene: .
v_gene: TRBV6-1
j_gene: TRBJ1-5
abundance: .
CDR3aa: CASSEQVDNQPQHF
CDR3nt: TGTGCCAGCAGTGAACAGGTCGACAATCAGCCCCAGCATTTT

d_gene: .
v_gene: TRBV30
j_gene: TRBJ1-1
abundance: .
CDR3aa: CVWSVRVNTEAFF
CDR3nt: TGTGTCTGGAGTGTTCGGGTTAACACTGAAGCTTTCTTT

d_gene: TRBD2
v_gene: TRBV19
j_gene: TRBJ2-7
abundance: .
CDR3aa: CAITRSGRAHEQYF
CDR3nt: TGTGCCATCACCAGAAGCGGGAGGGCCCACGAGCAGTACTTC

d_gene: .
v_gene: TRBV7-3
j_gene: TRBJ2-5
abundance: few
CDR3aa: CASSPRASGFETQYF
CDR3nt: TGTGCCAGCAGTCCACGGGCGTCGGGGTTTGAGACCCAGTACTTC

d_gene: TRBD1
v_gene: TRBV13
j_gene: TRBJ2-1
abundance: .
CDR3aa: CASSLQGNEQFF
CDR3nt: TGTGCCAGCAGTCTACAGGGGAATGAGCAGTTCTTC

d_gene: .
v_gene: TRBV3-1/TRBV3-2
j_gene: TRBJ2-5
abundance: .
CDR3aa: CASSQSRETQYF
CDR3nt: TGTGCCAGCAGCCAATCCAGGGAGACCCAGTACTTC

d_gene: .
v_gene: TRBV5-1
j_gene: TRBJ2-3
abundance: .
CDR3aa: CASSLGDRRTDTQYF
CDR3nt: TGCGCCAGCAGCTTGGGAGACAGGCGCACAGATACGCAGTATTTT

d_gene: .
v_gene: TRBV4-3
j_gene: TRBJ1-2
abundance: .
CDR3aa: CASSQYTGSGYTF
CDR3nt: TGCGCCAGCAGCCAATACACAGGGTCTGGCTACACCTTC

d_gene: .
v_gene: TRBV6-5
j_gene: TRBJ2-5
abundance: .
CDR3aa: CASSGVETQYF
CDR3nt: TGTGCCAGCAGCGGAGTTGAGACCCAGTACTTC

d_gene: .
v_gene: TRBV13
j_gene: TRBJ2-2
abundance: .
CDR3aa: CASSLGQGTGELFF
CDR3nt: TGTGCCAGCAGCTTAGGTCAGGGGACCGGGGAGCTGTTTTTT

d_gene: .
v_gene: TRBV12-5
j_gene: TRBJ1-5
abundance: .
CDR3aa: CASASTNSNQPQHF
CDR3nt: TGTGCTAGTGCCTCGACAAATAGCAATCAGCCCCAGCATTTT

d_gene: .
v_gene: TRBV14
j_gene: TRBJ1-1
abundance: .
CDR3aa: CASSTGSLTEAFF
CDR3nt: TGTGCCAGCAGCACCGGGTCGCTTACGGAAGCTTTCTTT

d_gene: .
v_gene: TRBV7-8
j_gene: TRBJ1-2
abundance: few
CDR3aa: CASSDPLQGNYGYTF
CDR3nt: TGTGCCAGCAGCGACCCTTTACAGGGTAACTATGGCTACACCTTC

d_gene: .
v_gene: TRBV11-2
j_gene: TRBJ2-3
abundance: .
CDR3aa: CASSSGSWDTQYF
CDR3nt: TGTGCCAGCAGCTCCGGGAGTTGGGATACGCAGTATTTT

d_gene: .
v_gene: TRBV29-1
j_gene: TRBJ2-7
abundance: many
CDR3aa: CSVALRLRGGTYEQYF
CDR3nt: TGCAGCGTCGCCCTACGACTAAGAGGCGGAACTTACGAGCAGTACTTC

d_gene: .
v_gene: TRBV30
j_gene: TRBJ2-5
abundance: .
CDR3aa: CAWNGGMETQYF
CDR3nt: TGTGCCTGGAACGGGGGAATGGAGACCCAGTACTTC

d_gene: .
v_gene: TRBV18
j_gene: TRBJ1-3
abundance: .
CDR3aa: CASSPSTVTGNTIYF
CDR3nt: TGTGCCAGCTCACCGTCGACTGTCACTGGAAACACCATATATTTT

d_gene: .
v_gene: TRBV12-2
j_gene: TRBJ1-1
abundance: .
CDR3aa: CASRSSNSRDTEAFF
CDR3nt: TGTGCAAGTCGGTCCTCTAACTCCAGGGACACTGAAGCTTTCTTT

d_gene: .
v_gene: TRBV19
j_gene: TRBJ2-1
abundance: .
CDR3aa: CASSGLSGFYNEQFF
CDR3nt: TGTGCCAGTAGTGGTCTAAGCGGATTCTACAATGAGCAGTTCTTC

d_gene: .
v_gene: TRBV9
j_gene: TRBJ2-2
abundance: .
CDR3aa: CASSDGSLHGELFF
CDR3nt: TGTGCCAGCAGCGACGGGAGTTTACACGGGGAGCTGTTTTTT

d_gene: TRBD1
v_gene: TRBV5-1
j_gene: TRBJ2-2
abundance: once
CDR3aa: CASSLSLRGLDTGELFF
CDR3nt: TGCGCCAGCAGCTTGAGTCTAAGGGGGCTAGACACCGGGGAGCTGTTTTTT

d_gene: .
v_gene: TRBV12-5
j_gene: TRBJ2-2
abundance: .
CDR3aa: CASGLSNKNGELFF
CDR3nt: TGTGCTAGTGGTTTGTCGAACAAGAACGGGGAGCTGTTTTTT

d_gene: .
v_gene: TRBV20-1
j_gene: TRBJ2-1
abundance: .
CDR3aa: CSASTGSSYNEQFF
CDR3nt: TGCAGTGCTAGTACCGGGAGCTCCTACAATGAGCAGTTCTTC

d_gene: .
v_gene: TRBV7-3
j_gene: TRBJ1-2
abundance: .
CDR3aa: CASSLYAPENYGYTF
CDR3nt: TGTGCCAGCAGCTTATATGCACCGGAGAACTATGGCTACACCTTC

d_gene: TRBD2
v_gene: TRBV11-1
j_gene: TRBJ2-1
abundance: .
CDR3aa: CASSLRRDYTYNEQFF
CDR3nt: TGTGCCAGCAGCTTAAGGCGGGACTATACATACAATGAGCAGTTCTTC

d_gene: .
v_gene: TRBV7-3
j_gene: TRBJ1-1
abundance: .
CDR3aa: CASSWDMNTEAFF
CDR3nt: TGTGCCAGCAGCTGGGACATGAACACTGAAGCTTTCTTT

d_gene: .
v_gene: TRBV25-1
j_gene: TRBJ2-1
abundance: .
CDR3aa: CASSERLKEYNEQFF
CDR3nt: TGTGCCAGCAGTGAGAGACTTAAGGAGTACAATGAGCAGTTCTTC

d_gene: TRBD2
v_gene: TRBV30
j_gene: TRBJ2-7
abundance: .
CDR3aa: CAWNQRSGDKLYF
CDR3nt: TGTGCCTGGAATCAGCGTAGCGGGGATAAGCTGTACTTC

d_gene: .
v_gene: TRBV2
j_gene: TRBJ2-2
abundance: .
CDR3aa: CASSFAENTGELFF
CDR3nt: TGTGCCAGCAGTTTTGCAGAAAACACCGGGGAGCTGTTTTTT

d_gene: .
v_gene: TRBV18
j_gene: TRBJ1-4
abundance: once
CDR3aa: CASSPLVRGSTEKLFF
CDR3nt: TGTGCCAGCTCACCACTCGTCCGGGGGAGTACTGAAAAACTGTTTTTT

d_gene: TRBD1
v_gene: TRBV10-3
j_gene: TRBJ1-2
abundance: few
CDR3aa: CAISSTGGRYGYTF
CDR3nt: TGTGCCATCAGCTCGACAGGGGGCCGCTATGGCTACACCTTC

d_gene: TRBD1
v_gene: TRBV30
j_gene: TRBJ1-5
abundance: .
CDR3aa: CAWSTQGDQPQHF
CDR3nt: TGTGCCTGGAGTACACAGGGGGATCAGCCCCAGCATTTT

d_gene: .
v_gene: TRBV6-5
j_gene: TRBJ1-2
abundance: .
CDR3aa: CASSLNRGGSIGYTF
CDR3nt: TGTGCCAGCAGCTTAAATAGGGGGGGGTCTATTGGCTACACCTTC